This T cell receptor (beta chain) appears in the sequencing data of a study of cytotoxic CD8 clonotypes in ibrutinib-treated CLL. Study-level results: Clonality went up at ibrutinib response and then declined back toward baseline at progression. The clonality rise at ibrutinib response reflected private clonotype expansion.

Libraries were prepared by immunoSEQ multiplex PCR; TCRdb keeps only in-frame clonotypes and omits some of them. Of some 92,000 clones listed, over 60% are singletons. Per germline, CDR1 MNHEY and CDR2 SVGAGI. This CDR3 region has 14 residues. V was cut by 8 bases and J by 4 bases, with 17 bases left in between. Comment on this clone: The antigen remains unidentified.

This receptor was identified in a human donor with chronic lymphocytic leukemia. Source: PBMCs, taken after 24 months of ibrutinib treatment. The V and J genes are TRBV6-5 and TRBJ1-2; D unresolved. The CDR3 loop reads CASLRAKLSYGYTF. CDR3 bases: TGTGCCAGCCTCCGAGCGAAGCTCTCCTATGGCTACACCTTC.